This entry lists 11 T cell receptor beta chains sequenced from one sample in a study of OX40 agonist ivuxolimab in advanced cancers. Preparation of the library involved the immunoSEQ multiplex PCR assay. The table was pulled from immuneACCESS by TCRdb, which kept in-frame rearrangements only. Such tables lose some clones; where checked, under half of the loss comes from unresolved V genes, and the rest has no known cause. Across this sample there are some 66,000 clones, with around 83% seen only once. The ten largest clones represent 2.5% of the sample. Specimen: CD4+ or CD8+ T cells sorted from blood, collected in a trial of the OX40 agonist ivuxolimab. Receptor source: an adult with an advanced solid tumor such as melanoma, head and neck, liver or kidney cancer.

DNA for the CDR3: TGTGCCAGCAGTGAAGTGAGGGGGCTAGAAAACACCATATATTTT. Protein: CASSEVRGLENTIYF. This sequence joins TRBV6-1 and TRBJ1-3; the match to TRBD1 covers 7 bases. The germline CDR1 and CDR2 sequences are MNHNS and SASEGT. CDR3 length: 15 residues. V lost 1 base to trimming and J lost 6 bases; unmatched junction nucleotides: 6.

The rearrangement links TRBV29-1 to TRBJ1-2, with TRBD1 as a possible D gene (5 bases). Trimming stripped 3 bases from V and 5 bases from J, with 10 bases between. The germline gives CDR1 SQVTM, CDR2 ANQGSEA. The CDR3 spans 12 residues. The CDR3 reads CSVDETAYGYTF. CDR3 bases: TGCAGCGTTGATGAGACAGCATATGGCTACACCTTC. Based on the CDR3 plus reference TRBV29-1 and TRBJ1-2, the full variable domain is SAVISQKPSRDICQRGTSLTIQCQVDSQVTMMFWYRQQPGQSLTLIATANQGSEATYESGFVIDKFPISRPNLTFSTLTVSNMSPEDSSIYLCSVDETAYGYTFGSGTRLTVV.

The chain couples TRBV5-1 to TRBJ2-3, with no clear D. The CDR3 consists of 16 residues. Germline CDR1 is SGHRS and CDR2 is YFSETQ. V lost 0 bases, J lost 4 bases, and 15 bases lay in between. CDR3 sequence (DNA): TGCGCCAGCAGCTTGGACCCCTTGCGGTCGGCAGATACGCAGTATTTT. It translates to CASSLDPLRSADTQYF. The variable domain in full, with the rest retrieved from reference TRBV5-1 and TRBJ2-3, is KAGVTQTPRYLIKTRGQQVTLSCSPISGHRSVSWYQQTPGQGLQFLFEYFSETQRNKGNFPGRFSGRQFSNSRSEMNVSTLELGDSALYLCASSLDPLRSADTQYFGPGTRLTVL.

The V call is TRBV29-1, the J call TRBJ2-3; 10 bases fit TRBD1. There are 14 residues in the CDR3. Germline CDR1 SQVTM, CDR2 ANQGSEA. J was trimmed by 2 bases and V by 7 bases; bases with no gene match: 6. The CDR3 bases are TGCAGCGCCCGGGACAGGGGTCCCACAGATACGCAGTATTTT. As protein: CSARDRGPTDTQYF.

J is TRBJ2-1 and V is TRBV7-8; 11 bases agree with TRBD2. The ends lost 5 bases at V and 7 bases at J; junction bases unmatched: 10. The V gene's germline CDR1 is SGHVS and CDR2 FQNEAQ. This CDR3 has 16 amino acids. The CDR3 reads CASSLLGRLAGNEQFF. CDR3 DNA sequence: TGTGCCAGCAGCCTGCTGGGGAGACTAGCGGGGAATGAGCAGTTCTTC.

The rearrangement links TRBV2 to TRBJ1-4, with D perhaps TRBD1 (5 bases). CDR3 length: 15 amino acids. The V end was cut by 4 bases, the J end by 7 bases, with 16 bases between. Germline values: CDR1 SNHLY, CDR2 FYNNEI. In nucleotides, the CDR3 is TGTGCCAGCAGTGTTGGGGGGATTCACAGTGAAAAACTGTTTTTT. Translating it yields CASSVGGIHSEKLFF.

CDR3 residues: CAISVAGTGRAGRTDTQYF. The CDR3 bases are TGTGCCATCAGTGTCGCAGGGACAGGGCGTGCGGGGCGCACAGATACGCAGTATTTT. V and J are TRBV10-3 and TRBJ2-3; 9 nucleotides match TRBD1. Germline CDR1 reads ENHRY; CDR2 reads SYGVKD. V lost 4 bases and J lost 1; bases outside the gene matches: 15. The CDR3 is 19 residues long.

V usage is TRBV5-4 and J usage is TRBJ2-7; weak D call: TRBD2 (6 bases). V gave up 1 base and J gave up 3 bases, with 8 bases separating them. CDR1 is SGHNT and CDR2 is YYREEE in the germline V gene (reference sequence). The CDR3 has 13 residues. Written as DNA, the CDR3 is TGTGCCAGCAGCTTGCGGGGGAGCTACGAGCAGTACTTC. It translates to CASSLRGSYEQYF.

This chain connects TRBV18 to TRBJ2-7; 16 bases agree with TRBD2. The V gene end was trimmed by 2 bases and the J gene end by 4 bases; junction bases not matched to a gene: 5. CDR1 and CDR2 from the germline V gene are KGHSH and LQKENI. This CDR3 contains 17 residues. The DNA of the CDR3 is TGTGCCAGCTCACCAGGGACTAGCGGGAGGGCGTTGTACGAGCAGTACTTC. Protein: CASSPGTSGRALYEQYF.

The rearrangement uses TRBV28 and TRBJ2-1; D is ambiguous. With 5 bases removed from V and 8 bases from J, the gap between germline ends came to 10 bases. The CDR3 sequence is 12 residues long. Germline V gene lookup returns CDR1 MDHEN and CDR2 SYDVKM. This CDR3 is CASSQNRYEQFF. In nucleotides, the CDR3 is TGTGCCAGCAGTCAGAACAGATATGAGCAGTTCTTC. Combining the CDR3 with reference TRBV28 and TRBJ2-1 gives the whole variable domain DVKVTQSSRYLVKRTGEKVFLECVQDMDHENMFWYRQDPGLGLRLIYFSYDVKMKEKGDIPEGYSVSREKKERFSLILESASTNQTSMYLCASSQNRYEQFFGPGTRLTVL.

The rearrangement joins TRBV25-1 to TRBJ2-1; no clear D. Germline CDR1 MGHDK, CDR2 SYGVNS. The CDR3 runs 14 residues. Between the trimmed V and J ends, which lost 4 bases and 3 bases, there was a span of 10 bases. The CDR3, as DNA: TGTGCCAGCAGTGGAGGCGGCGTCTACAATGAGCAGTTCTTC. The encoded protein is CASSGGGVYNEQFF. Full variable domain (rest looked up from reference TRBV25-1 and TRBJ2-1): EADIYQTPRYLVIGTGKKITLECSQTMGHDKMYWYQQDPGMELHLIHYSYGVNSTEKGDLSSESTVSRIRTEHFPLTLESARPSHTSQYLCASSGGGVYNEQFFGPGTRLTVL.